This entry lists 6 T cell receptor beta chains sequenced from one sample in a study of cytomegalovirus exposure and HLA in healthy donors. The PCR was carried out with 60 Vbeta primers and 13 Jbeta primers. Method: immunoSEQ multiplex PCR; TCRdb's copy keeps in-frame clones and lacks some. The sample has approximately 150,000 clones, under 80% seen once. Sequenced sample: PBMCs. The receptors stem from a human donor in good health.

This rearrangement joins TRBV4-3 to TRBJ2-7; maybe TRBD2 (5 bases). CDR1 and CDR2 from the germline V gene are LGHNA and YSLEER. The V gene lost 0 bases and the J gene lost 0 bases, with 12 bases spanning the gap. This CDR3 region has 16 residues. The CDR3: CASSQDRAEPSYEQYF. For the CDR3, the DNA is TGCGCCAGCAGCCAAGATCGAGCGGAGCCCTCCTACGAGCAGTACTTC.

The DNA of the CDR3 is TGCACCAGCAGCCGCCATGGACAGGGGATCCAGCCCCAGCATTTT. It specifies CTSSRHGQGIQPQHF. This rearrangement joins TRBV1 to TRBJ1-5; TRBD1, the table's D call, lacks a check against the DNA. TRBV1 constitutes a pseudogene. This CDR3 comprises 15 residues.

This clone came up a few times. The chain joins TRBV11-2 to TRBJ1-6, with 10 bases that match TRBD1. Germline trimming cut 2 bases from V and 8 bases from J; bases unmatched to any gene: 3. Germline-derived CDR1 and CDR2 are SGHAT and FQNNGV. The CDR3 covers 15 residues. CDR3 in DNA: TGTGCCAGCAGCTTACAAGGGACAGGGGATTCACCCCTCCACTTT. Translated: CASSLQGTGDSPLHF.

The CDR3 reads CASSVDGGRADRTDTQYF. The CDR3 nucleotides read TGTGCCAGCAGCGTAGACGGCGGGAGGGCTGATCGTACAGATACGCAGTATTTT. The chain is built from TRBV9 and TRBJ2-3; 9 nucleotides align to TRBD2. V trimming: 0 bases; J trimming: 3 bases; junction bases outside the gene matches: 11. Germline loops: CDR1 SGDLS, CDR2 YYNGEE. The CDR3 runs 18 residues.

V gene TRBV5-4 combines with J gene TRBJ2-7; TRBD1 aligns across 10 bases. The V gene end was trimmed by 4 bases and the J gene end by 3 bases; junction bases not matched to a gene: 7. The CDR3 totals 15 residues. The germline CDR1 and CDR2 sequences are SGHNT and YYREEE (reference sequence). CDR3 loop: CASSDAGTGVYEQYF. The DNA for the CDR3 is TGTGCCAGCAGCGACGCCGGGACAGGGGTCTACGAGCAGTACTTC.

This chain uses TRBV10-1 with TRBJ1-2; D ambiguous. Trimming left V 0 bases short and J 5 bases short, with 7 bases between. CDR3 length: 13 amino acids. Per germline, CDR1 WNHNN and CDR2 SYGVQD (reference sequence). The CDR3 region is CASSESLRYGYTF. Here the CDR3 DNA reads TGCGCCAGCAGTGAGTCCCTGAGATATGGCTACACCTTC.